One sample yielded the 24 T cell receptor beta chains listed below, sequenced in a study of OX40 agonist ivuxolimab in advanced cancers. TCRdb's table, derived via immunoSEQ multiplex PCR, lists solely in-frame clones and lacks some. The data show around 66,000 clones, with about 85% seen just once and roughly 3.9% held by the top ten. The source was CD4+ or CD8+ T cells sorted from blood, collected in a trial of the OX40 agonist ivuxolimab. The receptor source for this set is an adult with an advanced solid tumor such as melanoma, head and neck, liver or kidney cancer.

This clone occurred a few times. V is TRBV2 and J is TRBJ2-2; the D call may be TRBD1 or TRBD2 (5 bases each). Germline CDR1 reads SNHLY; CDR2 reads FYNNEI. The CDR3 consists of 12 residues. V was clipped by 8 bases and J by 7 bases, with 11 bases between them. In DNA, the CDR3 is TGTGCCAGCTCTCGAGGGGACGGGGAGCTGTTTTTT. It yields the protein CASSRGDGELFF.

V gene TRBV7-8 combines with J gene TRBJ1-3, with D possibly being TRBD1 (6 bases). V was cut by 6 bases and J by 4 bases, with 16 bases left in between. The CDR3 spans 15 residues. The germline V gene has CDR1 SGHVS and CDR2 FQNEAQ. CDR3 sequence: CASRSQGVGGNTIYF. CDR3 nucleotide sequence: TGTGCCAGCAGGTCACAGGGAGTAGGGGGAAACACCATATATTTT.

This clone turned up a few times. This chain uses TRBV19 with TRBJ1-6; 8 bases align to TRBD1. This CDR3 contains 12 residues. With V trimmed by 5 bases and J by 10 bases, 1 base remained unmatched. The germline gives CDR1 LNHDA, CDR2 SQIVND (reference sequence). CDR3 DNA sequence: TGTGCCAGTAGTGACAGGGGCTCACCCCTCCACTTT. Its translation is CASSDRGSPLHF.

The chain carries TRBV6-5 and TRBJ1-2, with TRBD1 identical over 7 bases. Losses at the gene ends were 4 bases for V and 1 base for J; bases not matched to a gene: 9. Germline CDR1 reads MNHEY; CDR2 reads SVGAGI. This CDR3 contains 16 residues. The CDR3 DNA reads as TGTGCCAGCAGTTCAAACCGACAGGGCCTTAACTATGGCTACACCTTC. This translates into CASSSNRQGLNYGYTF.

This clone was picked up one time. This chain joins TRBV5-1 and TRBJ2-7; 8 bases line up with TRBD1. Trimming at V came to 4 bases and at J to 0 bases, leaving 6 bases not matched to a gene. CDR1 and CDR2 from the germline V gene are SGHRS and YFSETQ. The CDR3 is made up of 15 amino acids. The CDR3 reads CASSGTGGSSYEQYF. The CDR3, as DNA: TGCGCCAGCAGCGGAACAGGGGGTAGCTCCTACGAGCAGTACTTC.

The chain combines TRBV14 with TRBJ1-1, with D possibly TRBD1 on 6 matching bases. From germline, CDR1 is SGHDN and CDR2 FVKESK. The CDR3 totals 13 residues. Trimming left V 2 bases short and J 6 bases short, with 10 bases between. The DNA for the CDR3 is TGTGCCAGCAGCCAAACAGGGATTCCTGAAGCTTTCTTT. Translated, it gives CASSQTGIPEAFF.

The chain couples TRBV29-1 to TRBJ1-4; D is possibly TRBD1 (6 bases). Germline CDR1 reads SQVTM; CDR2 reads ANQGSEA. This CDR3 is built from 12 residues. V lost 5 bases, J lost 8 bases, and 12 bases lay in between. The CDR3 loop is CSVSGGDEKLFF. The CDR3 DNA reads TGCAGCGTTTCCGGGGGCGACGAAAAACTGTTTTTT. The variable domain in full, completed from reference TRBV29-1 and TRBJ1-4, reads SAVISQKPSRDICQRGTSLTIQCQVDSQVTMMFWYRQQPGQSLTLIATANQGSEATYESGFVIDKFPISRPNLTFSTLTVSNMSPEDSSIYLCSVSGGDEKLFFGSGTQLSVL.

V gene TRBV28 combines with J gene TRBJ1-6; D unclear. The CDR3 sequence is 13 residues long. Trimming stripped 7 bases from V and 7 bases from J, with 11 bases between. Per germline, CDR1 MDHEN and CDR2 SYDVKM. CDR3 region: CASTLVENSPLHF. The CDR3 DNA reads TGTGCCAGCACTCTCGTGGAGAATTCACCCCTCCACTTT.

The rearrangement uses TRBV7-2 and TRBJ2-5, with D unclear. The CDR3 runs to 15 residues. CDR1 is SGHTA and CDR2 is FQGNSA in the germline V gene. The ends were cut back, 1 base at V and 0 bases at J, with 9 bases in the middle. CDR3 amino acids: CASSLGGRYQETQYF. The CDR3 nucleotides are TGTGCCAGCAGCTTAGGAGGCAGGTACCAAGAGACCCAGTACTTC.

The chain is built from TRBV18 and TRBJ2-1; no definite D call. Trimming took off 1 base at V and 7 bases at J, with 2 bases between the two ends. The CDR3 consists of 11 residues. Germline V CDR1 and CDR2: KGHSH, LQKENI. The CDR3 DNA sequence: TGTGCCAGCTCACCACAGAATGAGCAGTTCTTC. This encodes CASSPQNEQFF.

The CDR3 is CASSKQADTQYF. The CDR3 DNA is TGTGCCAGCAGCAAGCAGGCAGATACGCAGTATTTT. The chain carries TRBV7-9 and TRBJ2-3; no definite D call. Trimming left V 5 bases short and J 4 bases short, with 7 bases between. The CDR3 covers 12 residues. Germline CDR1 SEHNR, CDR2 FQNEAQ (reference sequence).

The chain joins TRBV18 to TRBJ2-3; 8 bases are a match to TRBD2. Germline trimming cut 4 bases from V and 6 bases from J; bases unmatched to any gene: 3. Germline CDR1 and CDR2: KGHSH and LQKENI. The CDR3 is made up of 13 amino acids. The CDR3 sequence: CASSRSSGDTQYF. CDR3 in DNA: TGTGCCAGCTCACGGTCTAGCGGGGATACGCAGTATTTT.

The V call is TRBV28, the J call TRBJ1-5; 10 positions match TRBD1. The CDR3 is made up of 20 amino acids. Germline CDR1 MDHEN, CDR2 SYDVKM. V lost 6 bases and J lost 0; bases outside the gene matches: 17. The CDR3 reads CASSLPNTGTGVTSNQPQHF. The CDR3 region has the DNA TGTGCCAGCAGCCTGCCAAATACCGGGACAGGGGTCACTAGCAATCAGCCCCAGCATTTT.

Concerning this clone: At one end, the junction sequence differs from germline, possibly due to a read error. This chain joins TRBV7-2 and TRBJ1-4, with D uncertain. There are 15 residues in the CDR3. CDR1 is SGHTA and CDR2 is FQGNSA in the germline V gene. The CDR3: CASSVAAGTNEKLFF. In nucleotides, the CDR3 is TGTGCCAGCAGCGTAGCCGCCGGGACTAATGAAAAACTGTTTTTT.

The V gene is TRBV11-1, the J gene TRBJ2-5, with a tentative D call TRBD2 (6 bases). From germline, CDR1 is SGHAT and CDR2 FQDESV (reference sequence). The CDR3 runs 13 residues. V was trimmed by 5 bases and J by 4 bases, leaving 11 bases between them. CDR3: CASSLGRTETQYF. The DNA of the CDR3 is TGTGCCAGCAGCCTAGGGAGGACAGAGACCCAGTACTTC.

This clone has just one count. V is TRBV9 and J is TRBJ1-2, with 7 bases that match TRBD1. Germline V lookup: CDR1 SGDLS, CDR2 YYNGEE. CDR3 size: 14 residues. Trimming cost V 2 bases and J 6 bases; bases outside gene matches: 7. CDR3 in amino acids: CASSVGGQSHGYTF. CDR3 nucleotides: TGTGCCAGCAGCGTTGGGGGACAGTCGCATGGCTACACCTTC. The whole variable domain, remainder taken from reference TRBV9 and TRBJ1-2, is DSGVTQTPKHLITATGQRVTLRCSPRSGDLSVYWYQQSLDQGLQFLIQYYNGEERAKGNILERFSAQQFPDLHSELNLSSLELGDSALYFCASSVGGQSHGYTFGSGTRLTVV.

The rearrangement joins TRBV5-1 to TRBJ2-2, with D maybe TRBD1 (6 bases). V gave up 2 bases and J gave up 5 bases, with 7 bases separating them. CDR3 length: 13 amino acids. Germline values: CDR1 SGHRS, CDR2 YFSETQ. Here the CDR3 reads CASSFTGTGELFF. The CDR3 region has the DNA TGCGCCAGCAGCTTCACAGGGACCGGGGAGCTGTTTTTT.

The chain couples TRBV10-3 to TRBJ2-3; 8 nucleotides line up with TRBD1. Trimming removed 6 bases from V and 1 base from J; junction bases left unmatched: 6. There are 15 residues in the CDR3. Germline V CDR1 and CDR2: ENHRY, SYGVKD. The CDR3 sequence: CAIRDDRGGTDTQYF. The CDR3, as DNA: TGTGCCATCAGAGACGACAGGGGCGGCACAGATACGCAGTATTTT.

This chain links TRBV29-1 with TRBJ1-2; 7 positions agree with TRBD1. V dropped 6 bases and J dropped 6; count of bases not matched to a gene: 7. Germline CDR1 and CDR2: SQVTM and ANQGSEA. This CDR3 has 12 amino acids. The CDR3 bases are TGCAGCGTCGACAGGGAGGCAAATGGCTACACCTTC. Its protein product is CSVDREANGYTF.

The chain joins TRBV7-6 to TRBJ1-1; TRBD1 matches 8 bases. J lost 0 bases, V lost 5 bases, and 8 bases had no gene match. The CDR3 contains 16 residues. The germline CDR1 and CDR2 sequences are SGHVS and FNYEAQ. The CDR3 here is CASSLRQGLLNTEAFF. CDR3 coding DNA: TGTGCCAGCAGCCTCAGACAGGGGCTTTTGAACACTGAAGCTTTCTTT.

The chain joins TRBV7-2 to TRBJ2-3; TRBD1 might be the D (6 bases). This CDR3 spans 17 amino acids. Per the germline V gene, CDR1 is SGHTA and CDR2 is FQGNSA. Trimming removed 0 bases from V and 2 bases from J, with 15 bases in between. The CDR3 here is CASSLAPDRFPTDTQYF. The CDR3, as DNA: TGTGCCAGCAGCTTAGCCCCAGACAGGTTCCCCACAGATACGCAGTATTTT.

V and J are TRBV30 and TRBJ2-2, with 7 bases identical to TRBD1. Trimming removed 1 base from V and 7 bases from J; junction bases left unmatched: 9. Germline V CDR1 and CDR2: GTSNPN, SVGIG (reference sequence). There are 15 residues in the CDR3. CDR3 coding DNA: TGTGCCTGGAGTGCCTACAAACAGGGGAGCGGGGAGCTGTTTTTT. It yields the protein CAWSAYKQGSGELFF.

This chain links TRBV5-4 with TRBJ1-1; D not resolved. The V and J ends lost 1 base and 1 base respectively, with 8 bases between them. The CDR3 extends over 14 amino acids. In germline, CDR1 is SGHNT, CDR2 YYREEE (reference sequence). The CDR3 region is CASSLKAGNTEAFF. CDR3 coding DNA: TGTGCCAGCAGCTTGAAGGCGGGGAACACTGAAGCTTTCTTT.

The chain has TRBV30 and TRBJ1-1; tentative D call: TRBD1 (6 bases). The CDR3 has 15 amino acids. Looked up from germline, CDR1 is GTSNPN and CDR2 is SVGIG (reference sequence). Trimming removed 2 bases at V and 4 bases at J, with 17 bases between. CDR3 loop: CAWSRTLDRPTEAFF. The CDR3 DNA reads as TGTGCCTGGAGTCGCACTCTTGACAGGCCCACTGAAGCTTTCTTT. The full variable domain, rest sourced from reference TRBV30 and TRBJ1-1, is SQTIHQWPATLVQPVGSPLSLECTVEGTSNPNLYWYRQAAGRGLQLLFYSVGIGQISSEVPQNLSASRPQDRQFILSSKKLLLSDSGFYLCAWSRTLDRPTEAFFGQGTRLTVV.